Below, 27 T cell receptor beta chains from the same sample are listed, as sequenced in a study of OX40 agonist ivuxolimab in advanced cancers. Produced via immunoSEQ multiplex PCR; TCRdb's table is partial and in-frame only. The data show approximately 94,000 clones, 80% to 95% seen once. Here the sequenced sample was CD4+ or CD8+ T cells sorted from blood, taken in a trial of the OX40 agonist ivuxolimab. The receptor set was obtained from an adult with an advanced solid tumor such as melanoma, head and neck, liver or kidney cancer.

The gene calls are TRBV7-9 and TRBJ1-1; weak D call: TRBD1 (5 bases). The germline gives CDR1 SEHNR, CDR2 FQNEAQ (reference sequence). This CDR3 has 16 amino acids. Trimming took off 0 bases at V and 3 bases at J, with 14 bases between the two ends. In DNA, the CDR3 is TGTGCCAGCAGCTTAGCGGTCCGGCCGGGGGACACTGAAGCTTTCTTT. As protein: CASSLAVRPGDTEAFF.

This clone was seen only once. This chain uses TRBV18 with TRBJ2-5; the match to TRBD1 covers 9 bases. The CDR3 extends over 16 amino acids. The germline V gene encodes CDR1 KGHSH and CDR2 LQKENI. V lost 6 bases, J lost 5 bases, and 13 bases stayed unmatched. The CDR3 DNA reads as TGTGCCAGCTCGCCGACCTACAGGGGGCTGCGGGAGACCCAGTACTTC. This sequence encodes CASSPTYRGLRETQYF.

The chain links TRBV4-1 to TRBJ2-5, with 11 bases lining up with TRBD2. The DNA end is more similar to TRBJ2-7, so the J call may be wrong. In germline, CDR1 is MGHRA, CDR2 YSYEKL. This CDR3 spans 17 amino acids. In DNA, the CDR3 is TGCGCCAGCAGCCCTAACGGAATAGCGGGAGGGTCGTACGAGCAGTACTTC. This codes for CASSPNGIAGGSYEQYF.

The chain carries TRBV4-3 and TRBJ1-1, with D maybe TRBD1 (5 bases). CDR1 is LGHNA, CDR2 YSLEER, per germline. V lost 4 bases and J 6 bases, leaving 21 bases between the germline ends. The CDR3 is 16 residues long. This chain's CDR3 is CASSRSRVRVVPEAFF. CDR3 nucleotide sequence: TGCGCCAGCAGCCGCTCCAGGGTACGGGTCGTCCCTGAAGCTTTCTTT.

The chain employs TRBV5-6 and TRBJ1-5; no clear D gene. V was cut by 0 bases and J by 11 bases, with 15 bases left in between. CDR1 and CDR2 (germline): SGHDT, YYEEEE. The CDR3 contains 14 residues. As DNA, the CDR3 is TGTGCCAGCAGCTTGGGTGGAGGGAAGAGGACCCAGCATTTT. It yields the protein CASSLGGGKRTQHF. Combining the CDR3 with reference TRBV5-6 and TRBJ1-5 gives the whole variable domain DAGVTQSPTHLIKTRGQQVTLRCSPKSGHDTVSWYQQALGQGPQFIFQYYEEEERQRGNFPDRFSGHQFPNYSSELNVNALLLGDSALYLCASSLGGGKRTQHFGDGTRLSIL.

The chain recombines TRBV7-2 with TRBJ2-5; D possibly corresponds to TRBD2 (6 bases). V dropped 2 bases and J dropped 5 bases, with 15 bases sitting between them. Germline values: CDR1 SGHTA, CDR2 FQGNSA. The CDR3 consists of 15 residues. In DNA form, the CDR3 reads TGTGCCAGCAGCTTAAGTGGTGCGGGGTTTGAGACCCAGTACTTC. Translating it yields CASSLSGAGFETQYF.

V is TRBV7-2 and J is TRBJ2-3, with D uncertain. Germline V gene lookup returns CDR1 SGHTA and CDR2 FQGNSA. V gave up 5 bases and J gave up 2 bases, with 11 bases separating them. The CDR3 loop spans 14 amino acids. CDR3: CASSRLWSTDTQYF. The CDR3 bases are TGTGCCAGCAGCCGCTTATGGTCCACAGATACGCAGTATTTT. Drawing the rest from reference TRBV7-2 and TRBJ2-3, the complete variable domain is GAGVSQSPSNKVTEKGKDVELRCDPISGHTALYWYRQSLGQGLEFLIYFQGNSAPDKSGLPSDRFSAERTGGSVSTLTIQRTQQEDSAVYLCASSRLWSTDTQYFGPGTRLTVL.

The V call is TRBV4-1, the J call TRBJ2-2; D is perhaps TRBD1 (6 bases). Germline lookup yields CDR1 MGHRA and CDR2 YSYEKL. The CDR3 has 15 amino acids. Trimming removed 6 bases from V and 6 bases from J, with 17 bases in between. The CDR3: CASSLGTNFPGELFF. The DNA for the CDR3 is TGCGCCAGCAGTCTCGGGACAAACTTTCCCGGGGAGCTGTTTTTT.

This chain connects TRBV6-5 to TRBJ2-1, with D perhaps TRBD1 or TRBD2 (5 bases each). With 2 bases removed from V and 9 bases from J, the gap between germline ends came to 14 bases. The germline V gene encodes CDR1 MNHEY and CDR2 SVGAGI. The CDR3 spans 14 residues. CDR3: CASSYDYPGPEQFF. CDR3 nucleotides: TGTGCCAGCAGTTACGACTACCCGGGGCCTGAGCAGTTCTTC.

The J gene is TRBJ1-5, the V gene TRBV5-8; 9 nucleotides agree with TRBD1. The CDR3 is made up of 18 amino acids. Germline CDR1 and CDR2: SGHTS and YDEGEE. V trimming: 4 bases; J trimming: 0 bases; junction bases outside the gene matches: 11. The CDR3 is CASSIGQGKKNSNQPQHF. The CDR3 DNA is TGTGCCAGCAGCATAGGACAGGGGAAAAAAAATAGCAATCAGCCCCAGCATTTT.

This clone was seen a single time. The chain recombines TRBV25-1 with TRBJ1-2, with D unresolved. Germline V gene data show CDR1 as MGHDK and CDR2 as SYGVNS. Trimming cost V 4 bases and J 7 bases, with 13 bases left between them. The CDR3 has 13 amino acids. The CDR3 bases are TGTGCCAGCAGTGCTCGTGGACGATCTGGCTACACCTTC. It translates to CASSARGRSGYTF.

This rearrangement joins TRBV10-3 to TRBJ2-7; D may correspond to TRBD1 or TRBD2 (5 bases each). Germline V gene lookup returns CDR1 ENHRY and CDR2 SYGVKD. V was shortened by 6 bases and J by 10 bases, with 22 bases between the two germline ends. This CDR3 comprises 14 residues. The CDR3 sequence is CAISGTWGTAEQYF. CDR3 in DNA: TGTGCCATCAGCGGGACCTGGGGTACAGCTGAACAGTACTTC.

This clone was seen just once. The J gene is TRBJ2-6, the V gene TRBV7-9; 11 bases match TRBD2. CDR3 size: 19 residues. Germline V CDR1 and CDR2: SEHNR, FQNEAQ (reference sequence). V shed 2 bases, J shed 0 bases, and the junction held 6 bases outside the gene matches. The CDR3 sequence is CASSLLGLAGFSGANVLTF. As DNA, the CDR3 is TGTGCCAGCAGCTTACTTGGACTAGCGGGCTTCTCTGGGGCCAACGTCCTGACTTTC.

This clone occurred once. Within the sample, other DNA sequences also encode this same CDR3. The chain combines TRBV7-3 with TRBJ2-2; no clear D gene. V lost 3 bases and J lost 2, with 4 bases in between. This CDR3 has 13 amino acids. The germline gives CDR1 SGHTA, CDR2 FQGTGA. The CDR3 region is CASSFGNTGELFF. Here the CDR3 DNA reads TGTGCCAGCAGCTTTGGCAACACCGGGGAGCTGTTTTTT.

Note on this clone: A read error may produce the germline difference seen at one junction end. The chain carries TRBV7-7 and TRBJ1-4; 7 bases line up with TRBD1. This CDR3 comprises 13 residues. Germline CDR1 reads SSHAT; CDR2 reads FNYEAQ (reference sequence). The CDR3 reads CASSPRDSQKLFF. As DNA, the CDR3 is TGTGCTAGCAGCCCCCGGGACAGCCAAAAACTGTTTTTT.

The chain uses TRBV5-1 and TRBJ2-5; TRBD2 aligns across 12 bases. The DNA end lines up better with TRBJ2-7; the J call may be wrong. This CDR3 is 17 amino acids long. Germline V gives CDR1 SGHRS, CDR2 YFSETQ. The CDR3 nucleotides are TGCGCCAGCAGCAAAGGACTAGCGGGACCAGAATCCTACGAGCAGTACTTC. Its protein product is CASSKGLAGPESYEQYF.

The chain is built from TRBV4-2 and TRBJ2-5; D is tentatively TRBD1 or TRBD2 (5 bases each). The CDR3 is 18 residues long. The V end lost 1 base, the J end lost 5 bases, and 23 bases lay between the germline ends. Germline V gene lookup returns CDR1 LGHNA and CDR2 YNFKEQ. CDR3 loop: CASSQGEKRGEMMETQYF. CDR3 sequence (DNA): TGTGCCAGCAGCCAAGGAGAGAAGAGGGGCGAAATGATGGAGACCCAGTACTTC.

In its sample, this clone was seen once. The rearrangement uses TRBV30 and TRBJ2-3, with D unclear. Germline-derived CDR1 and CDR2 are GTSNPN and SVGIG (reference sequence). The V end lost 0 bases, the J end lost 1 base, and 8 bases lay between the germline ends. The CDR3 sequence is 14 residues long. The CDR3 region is CAWSVKAGTDTQYF. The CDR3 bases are TGTGCCTGGAGTGTTAAGGCCGGCACAGATACGCAGTATTTT.

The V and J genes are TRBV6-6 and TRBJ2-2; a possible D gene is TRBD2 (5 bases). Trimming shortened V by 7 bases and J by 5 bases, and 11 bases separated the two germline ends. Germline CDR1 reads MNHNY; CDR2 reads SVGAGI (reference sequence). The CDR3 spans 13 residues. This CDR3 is CASTLAQTGELFF. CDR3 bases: TGTGCCAGCACCTTAGCGCAAACCGGGGAGCTGTTTTTT.

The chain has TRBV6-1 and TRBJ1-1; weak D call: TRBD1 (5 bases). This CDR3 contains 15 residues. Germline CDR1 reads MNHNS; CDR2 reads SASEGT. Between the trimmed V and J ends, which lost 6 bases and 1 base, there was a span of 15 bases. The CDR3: CASRHGGRENTEAFF. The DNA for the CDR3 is TGTGCCAGCAGGCACGGGGGGAGGGAGAACACTGAAGCTTTCTTT.

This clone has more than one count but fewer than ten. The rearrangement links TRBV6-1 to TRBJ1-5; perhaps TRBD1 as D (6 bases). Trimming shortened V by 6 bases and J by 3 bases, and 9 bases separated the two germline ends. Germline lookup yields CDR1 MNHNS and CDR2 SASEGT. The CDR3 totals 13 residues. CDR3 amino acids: CASRGQFNQPQHF. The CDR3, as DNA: TGTGCCAGCAGAGGACAGTTCAATCAGCCCCAGCATTTT.

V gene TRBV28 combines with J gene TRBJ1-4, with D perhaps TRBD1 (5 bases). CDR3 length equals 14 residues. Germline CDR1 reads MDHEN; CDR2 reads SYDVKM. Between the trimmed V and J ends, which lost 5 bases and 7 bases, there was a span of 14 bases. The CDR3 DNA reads TGTGCCAGCAGTCTTGGGGGGTATGGTGAAAAACTGTTTTTT. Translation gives CASSLGGYGEKLFF.

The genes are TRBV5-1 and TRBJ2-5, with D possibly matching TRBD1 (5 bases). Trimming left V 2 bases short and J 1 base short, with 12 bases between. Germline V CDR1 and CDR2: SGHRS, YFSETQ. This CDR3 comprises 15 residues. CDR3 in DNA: TGCGCCAGCAGCTTCTTTCAGACAGCCCAAGAGACCCAGTACTTC. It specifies CASSFFQTAQETQYF. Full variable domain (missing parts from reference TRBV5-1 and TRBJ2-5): KAGVTQTPRYLIKTRGQQVTLSCSPISGHRSVSWYQQTPGQGLQFLFEYFSETQRNKGNFPGRFSGRQFSNSRSEMNVSTLELGDSALYLCASSFFQTAQETQYFGPGTRLLVL.

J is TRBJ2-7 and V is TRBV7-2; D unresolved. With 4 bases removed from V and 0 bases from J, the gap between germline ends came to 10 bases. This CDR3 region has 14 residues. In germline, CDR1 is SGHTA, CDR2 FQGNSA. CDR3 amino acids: CASSYSTYSYEQYF. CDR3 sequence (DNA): TGTGCCAGCAGCTACTCCACCTACTCCTACGAGCAGTACTTC.

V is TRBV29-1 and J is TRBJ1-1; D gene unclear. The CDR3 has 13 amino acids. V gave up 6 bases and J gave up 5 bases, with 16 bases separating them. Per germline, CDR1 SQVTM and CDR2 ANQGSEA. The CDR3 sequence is CSVQDGRNTEAFF. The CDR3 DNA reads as TGCAGCGTCCAGGATGGTCGGAATACTGAAGCTTTCTTT.

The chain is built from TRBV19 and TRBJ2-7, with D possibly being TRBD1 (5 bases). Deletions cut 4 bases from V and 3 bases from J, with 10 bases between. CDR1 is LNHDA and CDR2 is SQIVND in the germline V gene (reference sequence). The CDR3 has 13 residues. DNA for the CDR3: TGTGCCAGTAGTACAGCAGGGAACTACGAGCAGTACTTC. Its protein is CASSTAGNYEQYF.

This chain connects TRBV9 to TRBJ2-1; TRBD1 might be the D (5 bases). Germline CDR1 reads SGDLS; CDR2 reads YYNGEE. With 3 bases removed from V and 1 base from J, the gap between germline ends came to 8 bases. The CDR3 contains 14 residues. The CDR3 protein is CASSEGPSYNEQFF. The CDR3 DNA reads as TGTGCCAGCAGCGAGGGGCCTTCCTACAATGAGCAGTTCTTC.